Listed here are 24 T cell receptor beta chains from one sample, sequenced in a study of blood T cell repertoires in COVID-19. Assay: immunoSEQ multiplex PCR; the TCRdb copy retains only in-frame clones and omits some. The sample records 250,000 or so clones, under 90% being singletons. Sequencing input: peripheral blood. All receptors come from a woman aged 40 to 55 who had recovered from COVID-19.

The chain carries TRBV6-5 and TRBJ1-3; unclear D gene. Germline CDR1 and CDR2: MNHEY and SVGAGI. The CDR3 has 14 residues. V dropped 6 bases and J dropped 4 bases, with 13 bases sitting between them. This CDR3 is CASRPLFGGNTIYF. CDR3 nucleotides: TGTGCCAGCAGGCCCCTATTCGGGGGAAACACCATATATTTT.

The chain joins TRBV19 to TRBJ2-1, with D perhaps TRBD1 (9 bases). Germline CDR1 is LNHDA and CDR2 is SQIVND (reference sequence). V lost 5 bases, J lost 11 bases, and 25 bases lay in between. The CDR3 runs 16 residues. CDR3 amino acids: CASSFSGTGIPIKQFF. DNA of the CDR3: TGTGCCAGTAGTTTTAGCGGGACAGGGATCCCGATTAAGCAGTTCTTC.

This clone was recorded only once. The chain links TRBV5-5 to TRBJ2-7; 7 nucleotides align to TRBD1. The germline V gene encodes CDR1 SGHKS and CDR2 YYEKEE (reference sequence). This CDR3 has 15 amino acids. V lost 4 bases and J lost 5; bases outside the gene matches: 12. CDR3 sequence (DNA): TGTGCCAGCAGCCTCGAGGGACAGCATAAGGACGAGCAGTACTTC. This gives the protein CASSLEGQHKDEQYF.

The CDR3, as DNA: TGTGCCAGCAGCTTAGGTAGAGGTAGCCCATACAATGAGCAGTTCTTC. This gives the protein CASSLGRGSPYNEQFF. The rearrangement uses TRBV11-3 and TRBJ2-1; D is ambiguous. This CDR3 region has 16 residues. Per germline, CDR1 SGHNT and CDR2 YENEEA. Trimming left V 1 base short and J 4 bases short, with 14 bases between.

V is TRBV5-4 and J is TRBJ1-1; no clear D gene. Trimming left V 4 bases short and J 1 base short, with 8 bases between. The CDR3 loop spans 13 amino acids. Germline V gene data show CDR1 as SGHNT and CDR2 as YYREEE (reference sequence). As DNA, the CDR3 is TGTGCCAGCAGCCTCCGGGGGAACACTGAAGCTTTCTTT. Its protein is CASSLRGNTEAFF. Drawing the rest from reference TRBV5-4 and TRBJ1-1, the complete variable domain is ETGVTQSPTHLIKTRGQQVTLRCSSQSGHNTVSWYQQALGQGPQFIFQYYREEENGRGNFPPRFSGLQFPNYSSELNVNALELDDSALYLCASSLRGNTEAFFGQGTRLTVV.

V and J are TRBV11-3 and TRBJ2-3; no firm D call. The CDR3 consists of 14 residues. Germline V gives CDR1 SGHNT, CDR2 YENEEA. V was trimmed by 2 bases and J by 3 bases, leaving 9 bases between them. This chain's CDR3 is CASSLFSSTDTQYF. CDR3 DNA: TGTGCCAGCAGCTTATTTTCCTCGACAGATACGCAGTATTTT.

The chain has TRBV28 and TRBJ1-3; 7 bases map to TRBD1. This CDR3 region has 14 residues. CDR1 and CDR2 from the germline V gene are MDHEN and SYDVKM. Trimming took 5 bases from V and 2 from J; bases not matched to a gene: 3. CDR3: CASSTTGAGNTIYF. The DNA of the CDR3 is TGTGCCAGCAGTACAACAGGGGCTGGAAACACCATATATTTT.

The chain is built from TRBV7-6 and TRBJ2-1; TRBD2 agrees at 9 bases. The trim removed 2 bases at V and 8 bases at J, leaving 13 bases unmatched. CDR1 and CDR2 (germline): SGHVS, FNYEAQ. This CDR3 is 17 amino acids long. The CDR3 DNA reads TGTGCCAGCAGCTTACCTCATCCTAGCGGGACCCCCCATGAGCAGTTCTTC. This sequence encodes CASSLPHPSGTPHEQFF.

The chain carries TRBV11-3 and TRBJ2-1, with 7 positions matching TRBD2. The CDR3 spans 14 residues. The V and J ends lost 1 base and 9 bases, in that order; junction bases with no gene match: 6. Germline V gene sequence: CDR1 SGHNT, CDR2 YENEEA. CDR3 residues: CASSLGRLAVEQFF. In nucleotides, the CDR3 is TGTGCCAGCAGCTTAGGTCGACTAGCTGTTGAGCAGTTCTTC.

The V and J genes are TRBV12-5 and TRBJ2-7; TRBD2 might be the D (7 bases). Germline V gives CDR1 LGHNT, CDR2 FRNRAP. Deletions cut 7 bases from V and 2 bases from J, with 12 bases between. The length of the CDR3 is 13 residues. CDR3 in amino acids: CASARGAPYEQYF. As DNA, the CDR3 is TGTGCTAGTGCTCGGGGGGCCCCCTACGAGCAGTACTTC.

V and J are TRBV4-2 and TRBJ1-4; D may be TRBD1 (5 bases). The V and J ends lost 0 bases and 3 bases respectively, with 11 bases between them. The CDR3 runs to 16 residues. CDR1 LGHNA and CDR2 YNFKEQ come from the germline V gene. CDR3 coding DNA: TGTGCCAGCAGCCAAGATCTGGGGCAGTCTAATGAAAAACTGTTTTTT. Protein sequence: CASSQDLGQSNEKLFF.

This clone was counted a single time. V usage is TRBV24-1 and J usage is TRBJ1-2; D is undetermined. The CDR3 length is 12 residues. V gave up 3 bases and J gave up 6 bases, with 7 bases separating them. CDR1 is KGHDR and CDR2 is SFDVKD in the germline V gene. DNA of the CDR3: TGTGCCACCAGTGATCGGGGAGATGGCTACACCTTC. Amino acids: CATSDRGDGYTF.

This clone was observed a single time. The chain combines TRBV7-2 with TRBJ2-3; TRBD2 matches at 9 bases. This CDR3 region has 18 residues. Germline V gene lookup returns CDR1 SGHTA and CDR2 FQGNSA. Germline trimming cut 5 bases from V and 4 bases from J; bases unmatched to any gene: 16. The CDR3 protein is CASSPRVASGIRADTQYF. Here the CDR3 DNA reads TGTGCCAGCAGCCCACGGGTCGCTAGCGGGATCCGCGCAGATACGCAGTATTTT.

This rearrangement joins TRBV27 to TRBJ2-7; a possible D gene is TRBD2 (5 bases). The CDR3 runs to 16 residues. CDR1 and CDR2 from the germline V gene are MNHEY and SMNVEV (reference sequence). V lost 0 bases to trimming and J lost 2 bases, with 14 bases between them. The CDR3, as DNA: TGTGCCAGCAGTTTATCACCCGGGATTGGGGCCTACGAGCAGTACTTC. Translating gives CASSLSPGIGAYEQYF.

The chain carries TRBV7-9 and TRBJ1-1; D ambiguous. With 5 bases removed from V and 6 bases from J, the gap between germline ends came to 16 bases. The CDR3 loop spans 14 amino acids. Germline V gives CDR1 SEHNR, CDR2 FQNEAQ (reference sequence). The CDR3 is CASSLRGESAEAFF. The DNA for the CDR3 is TGTGCCAGCAGCCTCCGTGGAGAGAGCGCTGAAGCTTTCTTT.

V gene TRBV5-8 combines with J gene TRBJ1-2; TRBD1 agrees at 11 bases. CDR3 length: 16 amino acids. J lost 4 bases, V lost 3 bases, and 8 bases had no gene match. CDR1 and CDR2 from the germline V gene are SGHTS and YDEGEE. Here the CDR3 reads CASSYSWTGGVYGYTF. CDR3 DNA: TGTGCCAGCAGCTATTCATGGACAGGGGGCGTCTATGGCTACACCTTC.

In nucleotides, the CDR3 is TGTGCCAGCAGCCTTGGACAGGGGGTACCGCGTTGGTACTTC. Translating it yields CASSLGQGVPRWYF. This chain connects TRBV5-5 to TRBJ2-7; 10 bases are shared with TRBD1. Germline V gene sequence: CDR1 SGHKS, CDR2 YYEKEE (reference sequence). The CDR3 runs to 14 residues. V dropped 4 bases and J dropped 12; count of bases not matched to a gene: 13.

The chain has TRBV29-1 and TRBJ2-7, with D possibly TRBD2 on 6 matching bases. The CDR3 has 13 residues. V dropped 8 bases and J dropped 3 bases, with 17 bases sitting between them. Germline V gives CDR1 SQVTM, CDR2 ANQGSEA. The CDR3 sequence: CSPRGIKVYEQYF. The CDR3 nucleotides are TGCAGCCCGCGGGGTATCAAAGTCTACGAGCAGTACTTC.

The J gene is TRBJ1-2, the V gene TRBV30; maybe TRBD1 (5 bases). V was pared by 7 bases and J by 7 bases, with 19 bases between. Germline V lookup: CDR1 GTSNPN, CDR2 SVGIG (reference sequence). The CDR3 consists of 13 residues. The CDR3 is CASSFGGAPGYTF. As DNA, the CDR3 is TGTGCCTCATCATTCGGAGGGGCGCCTGGCTACACCTTC.

The chain has TRBV3-1 (or the pseudogene TRBV3-2) and TRBJ1-6; D is unresolved. Trimming took 6 bases from V and 6 from J, leaving 15 bases between them. CDR1 and CDR2 (germline): LGHDT, YNNKEL (reference sequence). The CDR3 sequence is 15 residues long. The CDR3 DNA follows: TGTGCCAGCAGTTTCCTGAGGGCCAGTAATTCACCCCTCCACTTT. Its protein product is CASSFLRASNSPLHF.

This clone was seen just once. This rearrangement joins TRBV7-2 to TRBJ2-5; 10 nucleotides line up with TRBD2. The length of the CDR3 is 14 residues. After removal of 6 bases from V and 1 base from J, the junction contained 2 bases not matched to a gene. CDR1 and CDR2 (germline): SGHTA, FQGNSA. CDR3 loop: CASRRTSGQETQYF. The CDR3 bases are TGTGCCAGCAGACGGACTAGCGGCCAAGAGACCCAGTACTTC.

This sequence joins TRBV5-6 and TRBJ1-1; 9 bases line up with TRBD1. The V gene end was trimmed by 0 bases and the J gene end by 4 bases; junction bases not matched to a gene: 4. CDR1 is SGHDT, CDR2 YYEEEE, per germline. The CDR3 is 15 residues long. Written as DNA, the CDR3 is TGTGCCAGCAGCTTGGCCCAGGACAGGGGCACTGAAGCTTTCTTT. Amino acid sequence: CASSLAQDRGTEAFF.

The chain carries TRBV5-5 and TRBJ2-7; a weak D match, TRBD2 (6 bases). This CDR3 is built from 15 residues. Germline V gene lookup returns CDR1 SGHKS and CDR2 YYEKEE (reference sequence). V lost 4 bases and J 0 bases, leaving 14 bases between the germline ends. CDR3 amino acids: CASSKGDGSSYEQYF. CDR3 sequence (DNA): TGTGCCAGCAGCAAAGGGGACGGGAGCTCCTACGAGCAGTACTTC.

The V gene is TRBV28, the J gene TRBJ2-7; D uncertain. Germline V CDR1 and CDR2: MDHEN, SYDVKM. The CDR3 has 12 amino acids. V was clipped by 5 bases and J by 4 bases, with 9 bases between them. The CDR3 reads CASSQQWYEQYF. DNA of the CDR3: TGTGCCAGCAGTCAACAGTGGTACGAGCAGTACTTC.